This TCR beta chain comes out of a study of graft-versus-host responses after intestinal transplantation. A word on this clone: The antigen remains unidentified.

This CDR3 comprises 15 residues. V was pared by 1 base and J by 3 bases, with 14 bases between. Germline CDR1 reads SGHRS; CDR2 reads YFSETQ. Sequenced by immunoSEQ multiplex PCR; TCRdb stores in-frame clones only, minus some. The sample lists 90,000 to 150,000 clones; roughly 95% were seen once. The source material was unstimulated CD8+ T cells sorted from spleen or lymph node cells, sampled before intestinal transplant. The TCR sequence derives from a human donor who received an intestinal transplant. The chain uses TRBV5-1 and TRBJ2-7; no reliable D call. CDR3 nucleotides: TGCGCCAGCAGCTTGTACGTCCAAGAAAACTACGAGCAGTACTTC. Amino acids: CASSLYVQENYEQYF.